The 18 T cell receptor beta chains reported below all come from one sample, sequenced in a study of blood T cell repertoires in COVID-19. The method was immunoSEQ multiplex PCR; TCRdb's version includes in-frame clones alone and lacks a portion of them. The sample lists about 240,000 clones, approximately 83% occurring once. The sequenced sample was PBMCs or T cells enriched from blood (not recorded which). These TCRs come from a woman aged 40-49 years with acute COVID-19.

V is TRBV27 and J is TRBJ2-3; 10 bases line up with TRBD1. Trimming cost V 6 bases and J 2 bases; bases outside gene matches: 8. The length of the CDR3 is 16 residues. Germline lookup yields CDR1 MNHEY and CDR2 SMNVEV (reference sequence). This CDR3 reads CASSPYGTGDTDTQYF. CDR3 nucleotides: TGTGCCAGCAGCCCGTACGGGACAGGGGACACAGATACGCAGTATTTT.

The chain recombines TRBV12-3 or TRBV12-4 with TRBJ2-2; D is undetermined. V gave up 3 bases and J gave up 6 bases, with 5 bases separating them. The CDR3 contains 12 residues. This CDR3 is CASSFVAGELFF. DNA for the CDR3: TGTGCCAGCAGTTTTGTCGCCGGGGAGCTGTTTTTT.

This clone has just one count. The J gene is TRBJ2-1, the V gene TRBV20-1, with D tentatively TRBD2 (5 bases). This CDR3 comprises 15 residues. Germline CDR1 DFQATT, CDR2 SNEGSKA (reference sequence). V was trimmed by 3 bases and J by 9 bases, leaving 21 bases between them. This CDR3 reads CSASPFEGTHGEQFF. The CDR3 DNA reads as TGCAGTGCTAGTCCATTCGAGGGCACCCACGGTGAGCAGTTCTTC.

The rearrangement uses TRBV9 and TRBJ2-3, with 7 bases identical to TRBD2. In germline, CDR1 is SGDLS, CDR2 YYNGEE. J lost 2 bases, V lost 4 bases, and 7 bases had no gene match. This CDR3 spans 15 amino acids. The CDR3 bases are TGTGCCAGCAGCCCCCGGGGGGACGACACAGATACGCAGTATTTT. This encodes CASSPRGDDTDTQYF.

This CDR3 reads CSGQTSPRSEQFF. Written as DNA, the CDR3 is TGCAGCGGCCAGACTAGCCCTAGGAGTGAGCAGTTCTTC. V usage is TRBV29-1 and J usage is TRBJ2-1; 7 bases map to TRBD2. V trimming: 7 bases; J trimming: 9 bases; junction bases outside the gene matches: 12. The V gene's germline CDR1 is SQVTM and CDR2 ANQGSEA. The CDR3 length is 13 residues.

The J gene is TRBJ1-5, the V gene TRBV7-2; the match to TRBD1 covers 7 bases. Per germline, CDR1 SGHTA and CDR2 FQGNSA. This CDR3 has 14 amino acids. With V trimmed by 4 bases and J by 3 bases, 3 bases remained unmatched. The CDR3 spells CASSSTGNNQPQHF. CDR3 in DNA: TGTGCCAGCAGCTCGACAGGGAACAATCAGCCCCAGCATTTT.

The chain combines TRBV11-3 with TRBJ2-1, with 9 bases fitting TRBD1. Looked up from germline, CDR1 is SGHNT and CDR2 is YENEEA. The CDR3 length is 13 residues. Trimming took 5 bases from V and 9 from J; bases not matched to a gene: 5. CDR3 in amino acids: CASSQDRGVEQFF. The CDR3 coding sequence is TGTGCCAGCAGCCAGGACAGGGGTGTTGAGCAGTTCTTC.

The genes are TRBV4-1 and TRBJ2-7, with 7 bases matching TRBD1. The CDR3 consists of 16 residues. V dropped 3 bases and J dropped 0; count of bases not matched to a gene: 8. Germline V lookup: CDR1 MGHRA, CDR2 YSYEKL. CDR3 loop: CASSQNTGTVSYEQYF. CDR3 DNA: TGCGCCAGCAGCCAGAACACCGGGACAGTCTCCTACGAGCAGTACTTC.

The genes are TRBV5-1 and TRBJ2-1; 7 bases agree with TRBD1. The CDR3 length is 14 residues. Germline V gives CDR1 SGHRS, CDR2 YFSETQ. J gave up 4 bases and V 4 bases, and 5 bases lay outside the gene matches. The CDR3 is CASSAAGGYNEQFF. The DNA for the CDR3 is TGCGCCAGCAGCGCGGCAGGGGGATACAATGAGCAGTTCTTC. Filled out from reference TRBV5-1 and TRBJ2-1, the complete variable domain reads KAGVTQTPRYLIKTRGQQVTLSCSPISGHRSVSWYQQTPGQGLQFLFEYFSETQRNKGNFPGRFSGRQFSNSRSEMNVSTLELGDSALYLCASSAAGGYNEQFFGPGTRLTVL.

Only one count was recorded for this clone. V usage is TRBV5-1 and J usage is TRBJ1-1; D unresolved. The V gene's germline CDR1 is SGHRS and CDR2 YFSETQ. With 0 bases removed from V and 0 bases from J, the gap between germline ends came to 6 bases. The CDR3 sequence is 14 residues long. CDR3 region: CASSLDSVNTEAFF. CDR3 bases: TGCGCCAGCAGCTTGGATTCAGTGAACACTGAAGCTTTCTTT.

With regard to this clone: An end of the junction differs from the germline gene, which may be a read error. The V and J genes are TRBV24-1 and TRBJ1-1, with a possible D match to TRBD1 (6 bases). This CDR3 is 14 amino acids long. Germline lookup yields CDR1 KGHDR and CDR2 SFDVKD. The CDR3 region is CATSEGDPDSQPCF. The CDR3 DNA follows: TGTGCCACCAGTGAAGGTGATCCGGACAGCCAACCTTGCTTT.

In its sample, this clone was seen once. The rearrangement joins TRBV7-8 to TRBJ1-6; possible D gene TRBD1, 5 bases. Germline V gives CDR1 SGHVS, CDR2 FQNEAQ. This CDR3 comprises 15 residues. V was cut by 4 bases and J by 7 bases, with 14 bases left in between. As DNA, the CDR3 is TGTGCCAGCAGCTCCGGGGGTTGGGGAAATTCACCCCTCCACTTT. Translating it yields CASSSGGWGNSPLHF.

The chain couples TRBV6-5 to TRBJ2-7, with D possibly TRBD2 on 6 matching bases. The germline V and J ends were trimmed by 6 bases and 2 bases, with 17 bases remaining between them. CDR3 length: 15 amino acids. Germline V CDR1 and CDR2: MNHEY, SVGAGI. DNA for the CDR3: TGTGCCAGCAGAACTCAGCGGGTCCCCACCTACGAGCAGTACTTC. It encodes CASRTQRVPTYEQYF.

The V and J genes are TRBV19 and TRBJ1-2; D is perhaps TRBD1 (5 bases). The germline gives CDR1 LNHDA, CDR2 SQIVND (reference sequence). The ends were cut back, 4 bases at V and 6 bases at J, with 18 bases in the middle. This CDR3 comprises 15 residues. This CDR3 reads CASSTKIQGKDGYTF. In DNA, the CDR3 is TGTGCCAGTAGTACCAAAATCCAGGGAAAGGATGGCTACACCTTC.

The chain uses TRBV6-6 and TRBJ2-7; a weak D match, TRBD1 (5 bases). The length of the CDR3 is 12 residues. Germline V lookup: CDR1 MNHNY, CDR2 SVGAGI (reference sequence). V dropped 2 bases and J dropped 3 bases, with 5 bases sitting between them. The DNA of the CDR3 is TGTGCCAGCAGTTACAGGGGCTACGAGCAGTACTTC. Amino acids: CASSYRGYEQYF.

Here the CDR3 reads CATSRDQGPLEKLFF. The CDR3 region has the DNA TGTGCCACCAGCAGAGATCAGGGTCCCCTGGAAAAACTGTTTTTT. The chain links TRBV15 to TRBJ1-4; D is perhaps TRBD1 (5 bases). Deletions cut 0 bases from V and 8 bases from J, with 13 bases between. CDR3 length equals 15 residues. CDR1 is LNHNV, CDR2 YYDKDF, per germline (reference sequence).

The chain couples TRBV19 to TRBJ2-1; 8 nucleotides agree with TRBD2. Germline assignment: CDR1 LNHDA and CDR2 SQIVND (reference sequence). The CDR3 totals 16 residues. With 5 bases clipped from V and 5 bases from J, the junction kept 11 bases outside the gene matches. The CDR3 reads CASSPLASSGNNEQFF. Written as DNA, the CDR3 is TGTGCCAGTAGTCCGCTTGCGAGTAGCGGGAACAATGAGCAGTTCTTC.

This chain connects TRBV30 to TRBJ2-3; 14 positions match TRBD2. The CDR3 runs 20 residues. With V trimmed by 2 bases and J by 11 bases, 24 bases remained unmatched. Germline V gene sequence: CDR1 GTSNPN, CDR2 SVGIG (reference sequence). The CDR3 loop is CAWSIRLPGLAGVLERKQYF. As DNA, the CDR3 is TGTGCCTGGAGTATCCGCCTTCCGGGACTAGCGGGAGTTCTTGAGAGGAAGCAGTATTTT.